This is a list of T cell receptor beta chains from one sample in a study of blood T cell repertoires in COVID-19. Data came from immunoSEQ multiplex PCR; TCRdb stores just in-frame clones and leaves some out. The sample carries 470,000 or so clones, roughly 87% recorded once. The sample was PBMCs or T cells enriched from blood (not recorded which). Source of these receptors: a woman aged 18-29 years with acute COVID-19. Both conserved end residues are part of each CDR3. D genes are given only for firm matches. The size field is filled for only some rows; it gives once, few, many or a size class.

TRBD2	16	-	TRBV7-9	TRBJ2-3	TGTGCCAGCAGCAGGACTAGCGGGGAGCCCACAGATACGCAGTATTTT	CASSRTSGEPTDTQYF
-	13	-	TRBV4-3	TRBJ1-1	TGCGCCAGCAGTCGGACAGTTGCCACTGAAGCTTTCTTT	CASSRTVATEAFF
TRBD2	16	-	TRBV7-2	TRBJ2-1	TGTGCCAGCAGCTCCTTAGCGGGTTACTCCTACAATGAGCAGTTCTTC	CASSSLAGYSYNEQFF
TRBD1	15	once	TRBV19	TRBJ1-2	TGTGCCAGTAGTATAGATCCGGGACAGCAGTCCGGCTACACCTTC	CASSIDPGQQSGYTF
-	15	-	TRBV9	TRBJ1-4	TGTGCCAGCAGCTCCGGTGCAGGCCCGGGGGAAAAACTGTTTTTT	CASSSGAGPGEKLFF
TRBD2	16	-	TRBV5-1	TRBJ2-1	TGCGCCAGTTCGACTAGCGGGGGGGCAGGTTACAATGAGCAGTTCTTC	CASSTSGGAGYNEQFF
-	16	-	TRBV18	TRBJ2-1	TGTGCCAGCTCACCAGCTAGCTCTAACCCATACAATGAGCAGTTCTTC	CASSPASSNPYNEQFF
TRBD2	15	-	TRBV3-1/TRBV3-2	TRBJ2-4	TGTGCCAGCAGCCAAGTCTCTAGCGGGGCAAACATTCAGTACTTC	CASSQVSSGANIQYF
-	15	-	TRBV9	TRBJ1-1	TGTGCCAGCAGCGTCGAGGGACTGCTAAACACTGAAGCTTTCTTT	CASSVEGLLNTEAFF
TRBD2	17	-	TRBV28	TRBJ2-1	TGTGCCAGCAGTTCCCCCGCGGCGGGAGGGTCCTACAATGAGCAGTTCTTC	CASSSPAAGGSYNEQFF
-	14	-	TRBV28	TRBJ2-1	TGTGCCAGCAGTCTACCAGAGGGGGTTTCTGAGCAGTTCTTC	CASSLPEGVSEQFF
TRBD1	18	once	TRBV5-8	TRBJ2-4	TGTGCCAGCAGCTTTAAAGGGACAGAGTTCTTAGCCAAAAACATTCAGTACTTC	CASSFKGTEFLAKNIQYF
-	16	few	TRBV5-1	TRBJ2-6	TGCGCCAGCAGCCCGTGGGCAGGGGCCGGGGCCAACGTCCTGACTTTC	CASSPWAGAGANVLTF
-	14	once	TRBV10-1	TRBJ2-2	TGCGCCAGCAGTGTGGGCAGGTCACCCGGGGAGCTGTTTTTT	CASSVGRSPGELFF
TRBD2	13	once	TRBV29-1	TRBJ2-1	TGCAGCGTTGGCGCTAGCGGGAGACATGAGCAGTTCTTC	CSVGASGRHEQFF
TRBD1	14	-	TRBV27	TRBJ2-1	TGTGCCAGCAGTTCCGGGACAGATTACAATGAGCAGTTCTTC	CASSSGTDYNEQFF